These 8 T cell receptor beta chains share one sample of origin, sequenced in a study of blood T cell repertoires in COVID-19. Clones were read by immunoSEQ multiplex PCR, and TCRdb kept only the in-frame ones, dropping some. The sample consists of 200,000 or so clones, approximately 82% of them appearing once. Sequencing was carried out using peripheral blood. Source of these receptors: a man between 35 and 55 years old who had recovered from COVID-19.

CDR3 loop: CASSSGVGDTQYF. As DNA, the CDR3 is TGTGCCAGTAGTTCGGGGGTAGGGGATACGCAGTATTTT. The chain links TRBV19 to TRBJ2-3, with D tentatively TRBD2 (6 bases). Germline V gives CDR1 LNHDA, CDR2 SQIVND (reference sequence). Trimming shortened V by 5 bases and J by 6 bases, and 12 bases separated the two germline ends. The length of the CDR3 is 13 residues.

The V and J genes are TRBV7-2 and TRBJ2-1; D perhaps matches TRBD2 (5 bases). Germline V gene lookup returns CDR1 SGHTA and CDR2 FQGNSA. V was shortened by 0 bases and J by 4 bases, with 10 bases between the two germline ends. The CDR3 extends over 15 amino acids. CDR3 residues: CASSLAGVRYNEQFF. CDR3 DNA: TGTGCCAGCAGCTTAGCGGGAGTTCGTTACAATGAGCAGTTCTTC.

Only a few counts were recorded for this clone. The rearrangement uses TRBV5-4 and TRBJ2-5; TRBD2 might be the D (7 bases). V was trimmed by 2 bases and J by 4 bases, leaving 15 bases between them. From germline, CDR1 is SGHNT and CDR2 YYREEE (reference sequence). The length of the CDR3 is 15 residues. The CDR3 loop reads CASSFYRGAAETQYF. The CDR3 region has the DNA TGTGCCAGCAGCTTCTATCGGGGGGCCGCAGAGACCCAGTACTTC.

J is TRBJ2-1 and V is TRBV5-1; D not resolved. The V and J ends lost 6 bases and 0 bases respectively, with 16 bases between them. Germline CDR1 and CDR2: SGHRS and YFSETQ. The CDR3 length is 16 residues. The CDR3 here is CASTLTPADSYNEQFF. The DNA of the CDR3 is TGCGCCAGCACCCTCACCCCCGCGGACTCCTACAATGAGCAGTTCTTC.

CDR3 amino acids: CASSPSPGLEEKLFF. The DNA for the CDR3 is TGCGCCAGCAGCCCTTCTCCGGGACTCGAGGAAAAACTGTTTTTT. The chain links TRBV5-1 to TRBJ1-4; weak D call: TRBD1 (5 bases). The CDR3 totals 15 residues. V gave up 4 bases and J gave up 8 bases, with 18 bases separating them. The germline V gene has CDR1 SGHRS and CDR2 YFSETQ.

This clone was picked up one time. The chain joins TRBV7-9 to TRBJ1-5; D remains unclear. The CDR3 has 12 amino acids. The V end was cut by 5 bases, the J end by 4 bases, with 6 bases between. Germline V gives CDR1 SEHNR, CDR2 FQNEAQ (reference sequence). CDR3 bases: TGTGCCAGCAGCCCGGGGAATCAGCCCCAGCATTTT. This translates into CASSPGNQPQHF.

V and J are TRBV5-4 and TRBJ2-7; TRBD1 matches at 8 bases. The length of the CDR3 is 15 residues. The trim removed 0 bases at V and 3 bases at J, leaving 5 bases unmatched. Germline loops: CDR1 SGHNT, CDR2 YYREEE (reference sequence). CDR3 coding DNA: TGTGCCAGCAGCTTGGGGACTGGACAGGGCTACGAGCAGTACTTC. Protein: CASSLGTGQGYEQYF. Full variable domain (remainder filled in from reference TRBV5-4 and TRBJ2-7): ETGVTQSPTHLIKTRGQQVTLRCSSQSGHNTVSWYQQALGQGPQFIFQYYREEENGRGNFPPRFSGLQFPNYSSELNVNALELDDSALYLCASSLGTGQGYEQYFGPGTRLTVT.

V and J are TRBV18 and TRBJ1-3; 8 bases fit TRBD1. V lost 5 bases to trimming and J lost 0 bases; unmatched junction nucleotides: 6. The CDR3 covers 16 residues. Per germline, CDR1 KGHSH and CDR2 LQKENI. This chain's CDR3 is CASSADRASSGNTIYF. For the CDR3, the DNA is TGTGCCAGCTCAGCGGACAGGGCGAGCTCTGGAAACACCATATATTTT.